This T cell receptor beta chain derives from a study of molecular identifiers for immune sequencing clone quantification. Overall study results and limits: In cases of identical TCR molecules sharing a barcode, highly expanded clone sizes could be underestimated.

Bulk TCR library preparation followed previously described methods with listed TCR primers. A single record per CDR3 protein comes from TCRdb applying MiXCR to the PCR reads. The repertoire includes hundreds of thousands of distinct CDR3 sequences, about 25% of them detected once, and 0.75% to 0.8% sits in the top ten. This clonotype has only a few counts. Its cognate antigen is unknown. CDR3 length equals 14 residues. Unmatched junction bases numbered 7, after V lost 5 bases and J lost 6 bases. Germline CDR1 is LNHDA and CDR2 is SQIVND (reference sequence). Every naive CD8 library was made from between about 17,000 and 1,100,000 sorted cells with 10%, 30% or 50% RNA.

Sequencing input: naive CD8+ T cells from blood, with Jurkat cell RNA spiked in. Subset meaning: FACS-sorted CD8+CD4-CCR7+CD45RA+ naive T cells. This receptor was identified in a human donor in good health. Some libraries in this study had Jurkat cell RNA spiked in. The V and J genes are TRBV19 and TRBJ1-5; TRBD1 matches at 7 bases. CDR3 residues: CASSSLQGVQPQHF. In DNA form, the CDR3 reads TGTGCCAGTAGTTCTTTGCAGGGGGTTCAGCCCCAGCATTTT.